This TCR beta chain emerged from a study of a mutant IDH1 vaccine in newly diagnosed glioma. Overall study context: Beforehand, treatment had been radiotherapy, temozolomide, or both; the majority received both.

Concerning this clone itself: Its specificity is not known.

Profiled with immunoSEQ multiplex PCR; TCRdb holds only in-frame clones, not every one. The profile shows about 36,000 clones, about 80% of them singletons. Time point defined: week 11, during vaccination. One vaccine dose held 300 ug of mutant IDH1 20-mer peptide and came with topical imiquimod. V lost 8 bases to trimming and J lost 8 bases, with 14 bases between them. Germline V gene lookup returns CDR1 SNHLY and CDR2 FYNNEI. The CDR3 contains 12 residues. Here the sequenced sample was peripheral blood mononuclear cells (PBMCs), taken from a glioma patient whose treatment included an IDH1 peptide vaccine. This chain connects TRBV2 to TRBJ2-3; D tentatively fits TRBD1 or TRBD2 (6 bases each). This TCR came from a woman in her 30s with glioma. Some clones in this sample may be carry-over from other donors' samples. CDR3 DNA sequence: TGTGCCAGCTCGGGGGCCAGAGGTACGCAGTATTTT. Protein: CASSGARGTQYF.